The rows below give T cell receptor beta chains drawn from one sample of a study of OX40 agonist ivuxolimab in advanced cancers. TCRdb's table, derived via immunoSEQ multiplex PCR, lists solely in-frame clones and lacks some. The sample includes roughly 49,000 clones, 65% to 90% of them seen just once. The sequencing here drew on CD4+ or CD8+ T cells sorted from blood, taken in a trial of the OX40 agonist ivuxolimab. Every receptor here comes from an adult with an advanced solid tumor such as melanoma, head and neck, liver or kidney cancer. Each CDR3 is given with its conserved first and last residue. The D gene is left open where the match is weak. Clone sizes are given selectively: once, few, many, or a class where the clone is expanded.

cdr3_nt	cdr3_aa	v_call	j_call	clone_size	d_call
TGCGCCAGCAGCCCGACAGGGGAGGAAGCTTTCTTT	CASSPTGEEAFF	TRBV5-1	TRBJ1-1	once	TRBD1
TGTGCCAGCTCACCCAGAGGGGCTGATTACAATGAGCAGTTCTTC	CASSPRGADYNEQFF	TRBV18	TRBJ2-1	-	-
TGTGCCATCAGCCCGACAGGGGTAGGAGACTATGGCTACACCTTC	CAISPTGVGDYGYTF	TRBV10-3	TRBJ1-2	once	TRBD1
TGTGCCAGCAGTTCGGACAGGCCGGTTTACTATGGCTACACCTTC	CASSSDRPVYYGYTF	TRBV28	TRBJ1-2	-	TRBD1
TGTGCCAGCAGTGACAGGGGACACACAGATACGCAGTATTTT	CASSDRGHTDTQYF	TRBV19	TRBJ2-3	-	TRBD1
TGTGCCAGCAGTATCGGTGAAAAACTGTTTTTT	CASSIGEKLFF	TRBV6-1	TRBJ1-4	-	-
TGTGCCTGGAAAACGGGGATGGACGCTTTCTTT	CAWKTGMDAFF	TRBV30	TRBJ1-1	-	-
TGTGCCAGCAGCGACACTAGCGGAGCGGGGGAGACCCAGTACTTC	CASSDTSGAGETQYF	TRBV7-2	TRBJ2-5	-	TRBD2
TGTGCCAGCAGTGAAGGGACTAGCGGGGAACCCTACAATGAGCAGTTCTTC	CASSEGTSGEPYNEQFF	TRBV6-1	TRBJ2-1	-	TRBD2
TGTGCCAGCAGTTTCGGACAGGGATATGAGCAGTTCTTC	CASSFGQGYEQFF	TRBV27	TRBJ2-1	-	TRBD1
TGTGCCAGCTCACCACCGGGGAGGGACGGAGGGGATACGCAGTATTTT	CASSPPGRDGGDTQYF	TRBV18	TRBJ2-3	-	TRBD2
TGTGCCAGCAGTGAGTCTTCTAGCGGGAGGGCCTCCTACGAGCAGTACTTC	CASSESSSGRASYEQYF	TRBV2	TRBJ2-7	-	TRBD2
TGTGCCAGCAGCTCTAGTCCGGGACAGGGCACAGATACGCAGTATTTT	CASSSSPGQGTDTQYF	TRBV7-9	TRBJ2-3	-	TRBD1
TGTGCCAGCAGTTTTGGGACAACCAGGGAAGCTTTCTTT	CASSFGTTREAFF	TRBV27	TRBJ1-1	-	-
TGTGCCAGCAGCCTCCATCTCGGCTCCTATGGCTACACCTTC	CASSLHLGSYGYTF	TRBV9	TRBJ1-2	-	-
TGTGCCAGCAGTGTAACAGAAGAAAATCAGCCCCAGCATTTT	CASSVTEENQPQHF	TRBV6-5	TRBJ1-5	-	-
TGTGCCAGCAGCGAGGGACCGAACACCGGGGAGCTGTTTTTT	CASSEGPNTGELFF	TRBV11-2	TRBJ2-2	-	-
TGTGCCAGCAGCTTCGTCTACCTCGGGTACGAGCAGTACTTC	CASSFVYLGYEQYF	TRBV5-8	TRBJ2-7	-	-
TGTGCCAGCAGCCAAAATAAGGGACTAGCGGGAGTCGAGCAGTACTTC	CASSQNKGLAGVEQYF	TRBV4-2	TRBJ2-7	-	TRBD2
TGTGCCAGTAGCCTAGGGGGGGACAGGCACAATCAGCCCCAGCATTTT	CASSLGGDRHNQPQHF	TRBV19	TRBJ1-5	once	TRBD1
TGTGCCATCAGTGAGGGGCAGTCCTACGAGCAGTACTTC	CAISEGQSYEQYF	TRBV10-3	TRBJ2-7	-	-
TGTGCCAGCAGCCAAGATCATGGCGTCGGTGAGCAGTTCTTC	CASSQDHGVGEQFF	TRBV4-2	TRBJ2-1	-	-
TGTGCCAGCAGCCAAGAGGACCTTTACGAGCAGTACTTC	CASSQEDLYEQYF	TRBV14	TRBJ2-7	-	-
TGTGCCAGCAGCTTAGGAGGGAATTCAGGCTACACCTTC	CASSLGGNSGYTF	TRBV7-8	TRBJ1-2	-	-
TGCGCCAGCAGCATCCTACAGGGTACCTACAATGAGCAGTTCTTC	CASSILQGTYNEQFF	TRBV5-1	TRBJ2-1	few	-
TGTGCCAGCAGCCCAGGACCCAACAATGAGCAGTTCTTC	CASSPGPNNEQFF	TRBV11-2	TRBJ2-1	-	-
TGTGCCAGCAGTTTAGAGGGGGGCGGGGGGGGCACAGATACGCAGTATTTT	CASSLEGGGGGTDTQYF	TRBV27	TRBJ2-3	-	TRBD2
TGCAGCGTTGATAACAGCCTGAACTATGGCTACACCTTC	CSVDNSLNYGYTF	TRBV29-1	TRBJ1-2	few	-
TGTGCCAGCAGCGGGGACCTAAACTCCTACAATGAGCAGTTCTTC	CASSGDLNSYNEQFF	TRBV7-6	TRBJ2-1	-	-
TGTGCCAGCAGTTCCGTACAGGGGAAAGAGAGACGGACTGAAGCTTTCTTT	CASSSVQGKERRTEAFF	TRBV28	TRBJ1-1	-	TRBD1
TGTGCCAGCAGTTTATCTGGGGATGAAAAACTGTTTTTT	CASSLSGDEKLFF	TRBV28	TRBJ1-4	many	-
TGTGCCAGCAGTTTTGCGGGGCAGGGCCCAGTCAATGAGCAGTTCTTC	CASSFAGQGPVNEQFF	TRBV28	TRBJ2-1	-	-
TGTGCCAGTAGTACATACAATGAGCAGTTCTTC	CASSTYNEQFF	TRBV19	TRBJ2-1	few	-
TGCGCCAGCAGGAACCCGGACACCACGTACGAGCAGTACTTC	CASRNPDTTYEQYF	TRBV10-2	TRBJ2-7	-	-
TGTGCCAGCAAAAAGGGGGGGACTGAAGCTTTCTTT	CASKKGGTEAFF	TRBV27	TRBJ1-1	-	-